The clone carrying this TCR beta chain showed up just a few times. Its antigen is still unknown. CDR3 size: 15 residues. Losses at the gene ends were 2 bases for V and 4 bases for J; bases not matched to a gene: 4. Germline V lookup: CDR1 MNHEY, CDR2 SMNVEV (reference sequence). The data derive from a study of blood T cells in healthy people across ages. Study-level information: T cells yielded about one barcoded beta molecule per two cells through template switching. Findings of the study overall: Estimates of diversity drawn from one million T cells were considered underestimates. For the donors, CMV status was unknown and possibly confounded expanded clonotype changes.

With a J-beta primer mix and a sample-barcoded 5' primer, a second PCR ran 7 to 11 cycles. TCRdb reprocessed the 5' RACE reads with MiXCR, giving one entry per CDR3 protein. The sample records 600,000 to 800,000 distinct CDR3 sequences, roughly 21% being singletons. Specimen: blood. This receptor was obtained from a man aged 65 to 79 in good health. The rearrangement uses TRBV27 and TRBJ2-1, with TRBD2 matching 8 bases. The CDR3 DNA reads as TGTGCCAGCAGTTTAACACGGGAGGGGTACAATGAGCAGTTCTTC. Translation gives CASSLTREGYNEQFF.